This TCR beta chain was retrieved from a study of T cells in Graves' hyperthyroidism and ophthalmopathy. Notes on this clonotype: Its matching antigen is unknown.

Trimming at V came to 9 bases and at J to 2 bases, leaving 1 base not matched to a gene. Germline CDR1 is LNHDA and CDR2 is SQIVND (reference sequence). This CDR3 has 13 residues. Recently diagnosed hyperthyroidism of less than 2 months' duration affected patients aged 18 to 65. The TCR beta CDR3 regions underwent amplification using RNA transcripts as the source. A first-round RT-PCR of the TCR CDR3 used the HTBI primer set. A single record per CDR3 protein comes from TCRdb applying MiXCR to the multiplex PCR reads. Of a few hundred thousand distinct CDR3 sequences in the sample, 15% to 17% were seen once. Study observations and caveats: Model-based prediction identified ophthalmopathy a median approximately 6 months prior to its onset. Researchers found most expanded thyroid clonotypes above 0.001 in blood as well.

The source is a woman aged 30 to 39 with Graves' hyperthyroidism. The rearrangement uses TRBV19 and TRBJ2-5, with 12 bases fitting TRBD2. The sequenced sample was blood. CDR3 bases: TGTGCCAGCGGACTAGCGGGACAAGAGACCCAGTACTTC. The encoded protein is CASGLAGQETQYF.